The clone carrying this TCR beta chain was found a few times. What it binds is unknown. This specimen belongs to a study of graft-versus-host responses after intestinal transplantation. Repertoires were generated with immunoSEQ multiplex PCR, while TCRdb's copy carries only in-frame clones and drops some. The sample consists of approximately 130,000 clones, over 85% of them appearing once. This CDR3 has 13 residues. The V gene lost 3 bases and the J gene lost 1 base, with 4 bases spanning the gap. CDR1 is MNHNS, CDR2 SASEGT, per germline. This specimen consisted of unstimulated CD4+ T cells sorted from spleen or lymph node cells, obtained before intestinal transplant. The V and J genes are TRBV6-1 and TRBJ1-3; D call uncertain. The origin of this receptor is a human donor who received an intestinal transplant. The CDR3 spells CASSDVSGNTIYF. The CDR3 DNA follows: TGTGCCAGCAGTGACGTGTCTGGAAACACCATATATTTT.